This entry features one T cell receptor (beta chain) sequence. This record comes from a study of monozygotic twins with inflammatory bowel disease. From germline, CDR1 is MRHNA and CDR2 SNTAGT. This CDR3 has 15 amino acids. Researchers generated cDNA in eight separate reactions per sample. UMIs were attached via template switching, each with a 6-nucleotide sample barcode. TCRdb derives one entry per CDR3 protein from the 5' RACE reads, leaving out DNA. In all, the sample yields over 350,000 distinct CDR3 sequences. The clonotype was recovered from a human donor with ulcerative colitis or Crohn's disease, or a healthy co-twin of an affected twin (not recorded which). The chain has TRBV6-4 and TRBJ1-1; TCRdb's assignment of TRBD1 cannot be checked, as there is no DNA. What was sequenced was blood. CDR3 sequence reads: CASSDSGTGISEAFF.